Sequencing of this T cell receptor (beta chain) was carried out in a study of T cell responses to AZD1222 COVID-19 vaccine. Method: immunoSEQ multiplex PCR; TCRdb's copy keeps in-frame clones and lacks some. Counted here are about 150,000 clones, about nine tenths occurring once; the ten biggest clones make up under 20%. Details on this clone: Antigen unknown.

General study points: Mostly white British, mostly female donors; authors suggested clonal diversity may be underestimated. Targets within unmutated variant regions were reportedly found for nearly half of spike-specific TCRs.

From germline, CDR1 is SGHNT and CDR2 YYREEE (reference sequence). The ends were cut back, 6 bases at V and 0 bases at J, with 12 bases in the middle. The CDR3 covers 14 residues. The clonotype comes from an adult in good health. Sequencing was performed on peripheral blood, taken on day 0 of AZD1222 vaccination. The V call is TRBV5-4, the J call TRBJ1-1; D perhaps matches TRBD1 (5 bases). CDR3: CASTPRGMNTEAFF. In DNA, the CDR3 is TGTGCCAGCACCCCGAGGGGTATGAACACTGAAGCTTTCTTT.